A selection of T cell receptor beta chains follows, all from one sample in a study of low-dose radiotherapy and immunotherapy resistance in tumors. TCRdb re-called the reads with MiXCR, one entry per CDR3 protein. The sample contains about 91,000 distinct CDR3 sequences, 20% of which appear only once. This sample comprised PBMCs, obtained after low-dose radiotherapy plus immunotherapy. Receptors were obtained from a female donor with ovarian cancer. CDR3s include the opening cysteine and the closing phenylalanine or tryptophan. D genes are given only for firm matches. Clone size is shown for a subset of rows, as once, few, many or a class of expanded clone.

many NA TRBJ2-7 TRBV12-3/TRBV12-4 CASSPAGAYEQYF TGTGCCAGCAGTCCAGCTGGGGCCTACGAGCAGTACTTC
many NA TRBJ2-5 TRBV5-1 CASSLYQETQYF TGCGCCAGCAGCTTGTACCAAGAGACCCAGTACTTC
many TRBD1 TRBJ2-5 TRBV3-1 CASSQMKGGAETQYF TGTGCCAGCAGCCAAATGAAAGGGGGCGCCGAGACCCAGTACTTC
many NA TRBJ2-5 TRBV20-1 CSVEGGEGGQTQYF TGCAGTGTCGAAGGGGGGGAGGGGGGCCAGACCCAGTACTTC
NA NA TRBJ2-1 TRBV4-1 CASSQDPPGLNEQFF TGCGCCAGCAGCCAAGATCCGCCAGGGCTCAATGAGCAGTTCTTC
many NA TRBJ2-5 TRBV7-9 CASSLPRGQQETQYF TGTGCCAGCAGCCTACCGCGCGGACAGCAAGAGACCCAGTACTTC
NA TRBD2 TRBJ2-2 TRBV5-4 CASSWRSGSGTGELFF TGTGCCAGCAGCTGGCGTAGCGGGAGCGGCACCGGGGAGCTGTTTTTT
many NA TRBJ1-5 TRBV6-2/TRBV6-3 CASSYVADNQPQHF TGTGCCAGCAGTTACGTTGCCGACAATCAGCCCCAGCATTTT
NA TRBD2 TRBJ2-2 TRBV7-9 CASSPGLAAESLTGELFF TGTGCCAGCAGCCCGGGACTAGCGGCAGAATCATTAACCGGGGAGCTGTTTTTT
many TRBD1 TRBJ2-7 TRBV13 CASSRPLRDSSYEQYF TGTGCCAGCAGCCGCCCCCTCCGGGACAGCTCCTACGAGCAGTACTTC
NA NA TRBJ2-7 TRBV28 CAVRQDSYEQYF TGTGCCGTCCGACAGGACTCCTACGAGCAGTACTTC
many NA TRBJ2-7 TRBV19 CASSPLRGAYEQYF TGTGCCAGTAGTCCTCTCAGGGGGGCCTACGAGCAGTACTTC
many NA TRBJ2-4 TRBV5-1 CASSGGLRAKNIQYF TGCGCCAGCAGCGGAGGACTAAGAGCAAAAAACATTCAGTACTTC
NA TRBD1 TRBJ1-2 TRBV30 CAWSVPYRGLDGYTF TGTGCCTGGAGTGTACCCTACAGGGGGCTAGATGGCTACACCTTC
NA NA TRBJ1-1 TRBV20-1 CSATDNTEAFF TGCAGTGCCACCGATAACACTGAAGCTTTCTTT
many NA TRBJ2-7 TRBV30 CAWVLKGTYEQYF TGTGCCTGGGTTCTCAAAGGGACCTACGAGCAGTACTTC
NA NA TRBJ1-1 TRBV2 CASSPTTGAEAFF TGTGCCAGCAGTCCAACGACAGGCGCGGAAGCTTTCTTT
many NA TRBJ1-3 TRBV7-8 CASSLGQARISGNTIYF TGTGCCAGCAGCTTAGGACAAGCCAGAATCTCTGGAAACACCATATATTTT
once NA TRBJ1-1 TRBV28 CASTKSRGSGSTEAFF TGTGCCAGCACCAAATCTCGCGGGTCGGGGAGCACTGAAGCTTTCTTT
many TRBD2 TRBJ2-2 TRBV19 CASSGRAVSGELFF TGTGCCTCTAGCGGGAGGGCCGTCTCCGGGGAGCTGTTTTTT
NA NA TRBJ1-1 TRBV20-1 CSALRATEAFF TGCAGTGCCCTAAGGGCCACTGAAGCTTTCTTT
many NA TRBJ2-3 TRBV7-9 CASSLAAGQDTQYF TGTGCCAGCAGCTTAGCGGCAGGTCAAGATACGCAGTATTTT
many NA TRBJ2-2 TRBV27 CASSLTGARTGELFF TGTGCCAGCAGTTTAACGGGGGCTCGCACCGGGGAGCTGTTTTTT
many TRBD2 TRBJ2-1 TRBV11-2 CASSRPVGLAGYNEQFF TGTGCCAGCAGCAGACCAGTGGGACTAGCGGGTTACAATGAGCAGTTCTTC
many NA TRBJ1-2 TRBV29-1 CSAKASVLGYTF TGCAGCGCGAAGGCGTCGGTGCTCGGCTACACCTTC
many NA TRBJ2-7 TRBV23-1 CASSQSALDEQYF TGCGCCAGCAGTCAATCGGCCCTCGACGAGCAGTACTTC
many NA TRBJ2-7 TRBV7-2 CASSLEGHPGIASYEQYF TGTGCCAGCAGCTTAGAGGGACACCCGGGGATCGCATCCTACGAGCAGTACTTC
NA NA TRBJ1-4 TRBV28 CASSSLEITNEKLFF TGTGCCAGCAGTTCCTTGGAGATAACTAATGAAAAACTGTTTTTT
NA NA TRBJ2-3 TRBV7-2 CASSLDWESTDTQYF TGTGCCAGCAGCTTAGATTGGGAAAGCACAGATACGCAGTATTTT
many NA TRBJ1-6 TRBV28 CASSGLFYNSPLHF TGTGCCAGCAGTGGACTCTTCTATAATTCACCCCTCCACTTT